This T cell receptor (beta chain) was recovered during a study of blood T cell repertoires in COVID-19. Study in general: T cells, B-cell-depleted T cells, or PBMCs provided the cDNA or gDNA that served as material.

Study processing details: Reference gene primers were amplified, and this amplification served to estimate nucleated cell counts. TCRdb keeps only in-frame clones here, not all; method: immunoSEQ multiplex PCR. The V and J calls and clone size were taken over from that table, and D and trimming were inferred from the DNA. The sample lists hundreds of thousands of clones; 85% were seen once. Donors were grouped by their self-reported clinical history. Germline loops: CDR1 SGHKS, CDR2 YYEKEE (reference sequence). This CDR3 has 15 residues. V dropped 4 bases and J dropped 1; count of bases not matched to a gene: 7.

The genes are TRBV5-5 and TRBJ1-1; 7 nucleotides agree with TRBD1. Source material: PBMCs or T cells enriched from blood (not recorded which). The source is a woman aged 25 to 39 who had been exposed to COVID-19. Written as DNA, the CDR3 is TGTGCCAGCAGCATAGACAGGGTCCCGAACACTGAAGCTTTCTTT. This translates into CASSIDRVPNTEAFF. The complete variable domain, with remaining parts taken from reference TRBV5-5 and TRBJ1-1, reads DAGVTQSPTHLIKTRGQQVTLRCSPISGHKSVSWYQQVLGQGPQFIFQYYEKEERGRGNFPDRFSARQFPNYSSELNVNALLLGDSALYLCASSIDRVPNTEAFFGQGTRLTVV.